Below, 10 T cell receptor beta chains from the same sample are listed, as sequenced in a study of Tregs in tolerant kidney transplant recipients. Sequencing was performed with immunoSEQ multiplex PCR; in TCRdb, only in-frame clones are kept and a portion is missing. This sample's table has 45,000 to 55,000 clones. This sample comprised CD4+ T cells from blood, obtained before the transplant. Receptors originate from a human donor who received a combined kidney and bone marrow transplant.

As concerns this clone: The CDR3 goes on 3 residues after the read ends, and that part is filled in from the germline J gene. The chain uses TRBV6-1 and TRBJ1-2; 7 bases fit TRBD1. The CDR3 consists of 13 residues. Per germline, CDR1 MNHNS and CDR2 SASEGT. The chain's CDR3 is CASSEGQGWGYTF. The covered CDR3 bases are TGTGCCAGCAGTGAAGGACAGGGTTGGGGC.

A note on this clone: The read terminates 3 residues ahead of where the CDR3 ends, so the germline J gene completes it. The genes are TRBV5-5 and TRBJ1-6; D perhaps matches TRBD1 (6 bases). The CDR3 runs 15 residues. Germline values: CDR1 SGHKS, CDR2 YYEKEE (reference sequence). V was shortened by 4 bases and J by 9 bases, with 17 bases between the two germline ends. This CDR3 is CASSRAGGEGSPLHF. Partial CDR3 DNA: TGTGCCAGCAGCCGGGCGGGGGGCGAGGGTTCACCC. The variable domain in full, with the rest retrieved from reference TRBV5-5 and TRBJ1-6, is DAGVTQSPTHLIKTRGQQVTLRCSPISGHKSVSWYQQVLGQGPQFIFQYYEKEERGRGNFPDRFSARQFPNYSSELNVNALLLGDSALYLCASSRAGGEGSPLHFGNGTRLTVT.

The CDR3 protein is CSATGGSGADTQYF. The part of the CDR3 DNA that was read is TGCAGTGCCACCGGCGGGAGTGGGGCAGATACG. This chain links TRBV20-1 with TRBJ2-3; 7 bases line up with TRBD2. The sequence runs out 3 residues before the end of the CDR3; the remainder is reconstructed from the germline J gene. Germline values: CDR1 DFQATT, CDR2 SNEGSKA (reference sequence). CDR3 size: 14 residues. V was clipped by 6 bases and J by 4 bases; unmatched bases: 10.

Turning to this clone: The CDR3 end falls 3 residues outside the read, so it is completed with the germline J gene. The V gene is TRBV20-1, the J gene TRBJ2-1; 12 bases fit TRBD2. Germline CDR1 reads DFQATT; CDR2 reads SNEGSKA (reference sequence). The CDR3 is made up of 14 amino acids. V was pared by 1 base and J by 8 bases, with 3 bases of the junction left unmatched. CDR3 sequence reads: CSARGRLAGDEQFF. The CDR3 bases that were read are TGCAGTGCTAGAGGACGACTAGCGGGAGATGAG.

To note about this clone: The read terminates 3 residues ahead of where the CDR3 ends, so the germline J gene completes it. The chain employs TRBV20-1 and TRBJ2-1; TRBD2 matches 13 bases. The CDR3 is made up of 15 amino acids. Trimming took 5 bases from V and 8 from J; bases not matched to a gene: 9. Per germline, CDR1 DFQATT and CDR2 SNEGSKA (reference sequence). The CDR3 loop reads CSAFRTSGSIDEQFF. CDR3 bases read: TGCAGTGCTTTCCGGACTAGCGGGAGTATCGATGAG.

Of note for this clone: Sequencing ends 3 residues short of the CDR3 end; the germline J gene provides the rest. The same CDR3 also results from other DNA sequences found in this sample. This chain uses TRBV20-1 with TRBJ2-1; the match to TRBD2 covers 7 bases. The germline gives CDR1 DFQATT, CDR2 SNEGSKA (reference sequence). This CDR3 is built from 15 residues. V was pared by 0 bases and J by 2 bases, with 4 bases of the junction left unmatched. CDR3 protein: CSARDGGRTYNEQFF. The CDR3 DNA, read in part, is TGCAGTGCTAGAGATGGCGGGAGAACCTACAATGAG.

With regard to this clone: The CDR3 end falls 3 residues outside the read, so it is completed with the germline J gene. The V call is TRBV11-2, the J call TRBJ2-5, with D perhaps matching TRBD1 (5 bases). The CDR3 has 15 residues. V was clipped by 1 base and J by 5 bases, with 14 bases between them. Germline V gene data show CDR1 as SGHAT and CDR2 as FQNNGV. CDR3 sequence reads: CASSLGWAGWETQYF. The part of the CDR3 DNA that was read is TGTGCCAGCAGCTTAGGATGGGCAGGGTGGGAGACC.

With regard to this clone: The read ends 3 residues shy of where the CDR3 ends; the end is completed using the germline J gene. This chain joins TRBV5-1 and TRBJ1-1; 7 bases match TRBD1. The CDR3 is made up of 14 amino acids. With V trimmed by 0 bases and J by 6 bases, 5 bases remained unmatched. Germline CDR1 reads SGHRS; CDR2 reads YFSETQ. CDR3 DNA, as far as it was read: TGCGCCAGCAGCTTGGAGGGACAGCACCCTGAA. Protein sequence: CASSLEGQHPE. The full CDR3 sequence reads CASSLEGQHPEAFF.

With respect to this clone: The read ends 3 residues early relative to the CDR3; the germline J gene fills the gap. The chain carries TRBV7-9 and TRBJ1-1, with a possible D match to TRBD1 (6 bases). Germline CDR1 is SEHNR and CDR2 is FQNEAQ (reference sequence). Trimming cost V 5 bases and J 4 bases, with 17 bases left between them. The CDR3 is made up of 15 amino acids. CDR3 DNA, as far as it was read: TGTGCCAGCAGCCAAAACAGGGATGTGGGCACTGAA. Encoded protein: CASSQNRDVGTE. The CDR3 reads in full as CASSQNRDVGTEAFF.

In the case of this clone: The CDR3 end is not reached by the read, which stops 3 residues before it; the germline J gene fills it in. The rearrangement uses TRBV20-1 and TRBJ2-3, with 11 bases matching TRBD2. CDR1 DFQATT and CDR2 SNEGSKA come from the germline V gene (reference sequence). There are 15 residues in the CDR3. Trimming cost V 5 bases and J 5 bases; bases outside gene matches: 9. The sequenced part of the CDR3 DNA is TGCAGTGCTTGCCCGACTAGCGGGATAGTAGATACG. This codes for CSACPTSGIVDT. The CDR3 in its entirety is CSACPTSGIVDTQYF.